The rows below give T cell receptor beta chains drawn from one sample of a study of blood T cell repertoires in COVID-19. Assay used: immunoSEQ multiplex PCR; TCRdb lists only in-frame clones, some missing. The sample carries roughly 400,000 clones, 85% to 90% recorded once. Input material: PBMCs or T cells enriched from blood (not recorded which). These receptors all stem from a woman aged 45-59 years who had recovered from COVID-19. The CDR3 runs from the conserved cysteine through the conserved F or W. Each record gives: clone size, CDR3 length, D gene, J gene, V gene, CDR3 protein, CDR3 DNA. A D gene is named only where the DNA matches it firmly. The listing skips clone size in some rows; elsewhere it reads once, few, many or a size class.

few	13	TRBD1	TRBJ1-5	TRBV19	CASKGQGNQPQHF	TGTGCCAGTAAGGGACAGGGGAATCAGCCCCAGCATTTT
NA	16	NA	TRBJ1-2	TRBV28	CASSSSGGSSNYGYTF	TGTGCCAGCAGTTCCTCGGGGGGTTCATCTAACTATGGCTACACCTTC
NA	13	TRBD1	TRBJ1-3	TRBV19	CASRGTGGNTIYF	TGTGCCAGTAGAGGGACAGGGGGAAACACCATATATTTT
once	13	NA	TRBJ1-1	TRBV2	CASSDGGNTEAFF	TGTGCCAGCAGTGATGGAGGAAACACTGAAGCTTTCTTT
NA	12	TRBD1	TRBJ1-2	TRBV28	CASKGTVSGYTF	TGTGCCAGCAAGGGGACAGTTTCGGGCTACACCTTC
NA	12	TRBD1	TRBJ1-2	TRBV28	CASSPGQVGFSF	TGTGCCAGCAGTCCGGGACAGGTCGGCTTCTCCTTC
NA	15	TRBD2	TRBJ2-5	TRBV6-5	CASSFGSGGSGTQYF	TGTGCCAGCAGTTTTGGTAGCGGGGGGTCTGGGACCCAGTACTTC
NA	17	NA	TRBJ2-2	TRBV4-1	CASSQGVARVNTGELFF	TGCGCCAGCAGCCAAGGGGTAGCTCGGGTGAACACCGGGGAGCTGTTTTTT
NA	11	NA	TRBJ1-2	TRBV2	CASQREYGYTF	TGTGCCAGCCAGAGGGAATACGGCTACACCTTC
NA	16	NA	TRBJ1-1	TRBV14	CASSQDSGHMNTEAFF	TGCGCCAGCAGCCAAGATTCCGGACACATGAACACTGAAGCTTTCTTT
NA	14	NA	TRBJ2-7	TRBV28	CASIPLGSSYEQYF	TGTGCCAGCATACCGCTAGGGAGTTCCTACGAGCAGTACTTC
NA	13	NA	TRBJ2-5	TRBV4-1	CASSTDIRETQYF	TGCGCCAGCAGTACGGACATCCGGGAGACCCAGTACTTC
NA	16	TRBD2	TRBJ2-1	TRBV3-1/TRBV3-2	CASSHLLAGANNEQFF	TGTGCCAGCAGCCACCTACTAGCGGGGGCAAACAATGAGCAGTTCTTC
NA	15	NA	TRBJ1-5	TRBV6-5	CASSYSAARRQPQHF	TGTGCCAGCAGTTATTCGGCCGCCCGGCGGCAGCCCCAGCATTTT
NA	14	TRBD1	TRBJ1-2	TRBV30	CALDHRDRLYGYTF	TGTGCCTTAGATCATCGGGACAGACTCTATGGCTACACCTTC
NA	15	TRBD1	TRBJ2-7	TRBV19	CASSGPGQGRYEQYF	TGTGCCAGTAGCGGTCCGGGACAGGGGAGATACGAGCAGTACTTC
NA	14	NA	TRBJ2-7	TRBV2	CASSGRTIIYEQYF	TGTGCCAGCAGTGGAAGGACTATTATATACGAGCAGTACTTC
few	13	NA	TRBJ1-1	TRBV29-1	CSVRGGENTEAFF	TGCAGCGTACGAGGGGGAGAGAACACTGAAGCTTTCTTT
NA	14	TRBD2	TRBJ2-3	TRBV6-5	CASSIAGNTDTQYF	TGTGCCAGCAGTATAGCGGGGAACACAGATACGCAGTATTTT
NA	15	TRBD1	TRBJ1-5	TRBV19	CASSSRTGGDQPQHF	TGTGCCAGTAGTAGCCGGACAGGGGGCGATCAGCCCCAGCATTTT
NA	13	NA	TRBJ2-2	TRBV6-5	CASSPGTHAGLFF	TGTGCCAGCAGTCCCGGGACACACGCAGGGCTGTTTTTT
once	15	NA	TRBJ2-1	TRBV5-1	CASSLEGDPYNEQFF	TGCGCCAGCAGCTTGGAGGGGGACCCCTACAATGAGCAGTTCTTC
NA	15	TRBD1	TRBJ1-2	TRBV5-1	CASSPGDRGDYGYTF	TGCGCCAGCAGCCCCGGGGACAGGGGGGACTATGGCTACACCTTC